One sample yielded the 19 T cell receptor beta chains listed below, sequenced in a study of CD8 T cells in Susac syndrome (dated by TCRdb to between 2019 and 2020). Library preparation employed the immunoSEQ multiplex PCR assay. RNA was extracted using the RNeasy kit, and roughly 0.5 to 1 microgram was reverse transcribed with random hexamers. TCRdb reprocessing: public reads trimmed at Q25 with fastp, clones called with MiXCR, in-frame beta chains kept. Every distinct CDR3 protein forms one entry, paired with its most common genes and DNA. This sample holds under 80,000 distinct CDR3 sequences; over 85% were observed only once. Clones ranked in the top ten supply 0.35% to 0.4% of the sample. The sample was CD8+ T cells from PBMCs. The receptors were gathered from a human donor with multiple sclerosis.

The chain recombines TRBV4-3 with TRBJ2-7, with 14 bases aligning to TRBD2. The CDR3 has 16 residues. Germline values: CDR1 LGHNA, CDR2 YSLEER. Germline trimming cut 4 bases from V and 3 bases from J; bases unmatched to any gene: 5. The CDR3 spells CASSRGTSGGFYEQYF. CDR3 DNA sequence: TGCGCCAGCAGCCGAGGGACTAGCGGGGGCTTCTACGAGCAGTACTTC.

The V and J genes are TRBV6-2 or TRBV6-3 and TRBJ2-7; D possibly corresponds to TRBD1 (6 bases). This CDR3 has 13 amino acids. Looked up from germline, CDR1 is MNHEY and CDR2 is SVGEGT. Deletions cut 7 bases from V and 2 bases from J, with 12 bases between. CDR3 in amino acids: CASKSGTTYEQYF. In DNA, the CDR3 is TGTGCCAGCAAGTCAGGGACAACCTACGAGCAGTACTTC.

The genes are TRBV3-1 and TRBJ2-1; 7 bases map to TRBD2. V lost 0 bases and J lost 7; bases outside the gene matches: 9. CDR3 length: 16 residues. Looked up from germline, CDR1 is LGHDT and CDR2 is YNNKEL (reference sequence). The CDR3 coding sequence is TGTGCCAGCAGCCAAGATATGAGACTAGCCCAGAATGAGCAGTTCTTC. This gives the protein CASSQDMRLAQNEQFF.

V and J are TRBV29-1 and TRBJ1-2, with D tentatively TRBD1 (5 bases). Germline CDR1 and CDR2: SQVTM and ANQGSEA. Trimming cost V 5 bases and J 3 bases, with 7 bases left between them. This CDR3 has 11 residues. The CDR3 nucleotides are TGCAGCGTTCGGGGGGACTATGGCTACACCTTC. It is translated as CSVRGDYGYTF.

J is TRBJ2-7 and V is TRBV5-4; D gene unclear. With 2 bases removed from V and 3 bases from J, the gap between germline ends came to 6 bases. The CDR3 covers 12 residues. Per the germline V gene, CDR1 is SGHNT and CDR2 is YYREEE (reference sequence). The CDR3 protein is CASSLANYEQYF. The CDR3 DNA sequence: TGTGCCAGCAGCTTAGCTAACTACGAGCAGTACTTC.

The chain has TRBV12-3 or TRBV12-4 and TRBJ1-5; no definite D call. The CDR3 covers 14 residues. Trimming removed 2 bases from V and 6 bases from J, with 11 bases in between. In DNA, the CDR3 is TGTGCCAGCAGTTTACTGGGATTGGGTCAGCCCCAGCATTTT. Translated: CASSLLGLGQPQHF.

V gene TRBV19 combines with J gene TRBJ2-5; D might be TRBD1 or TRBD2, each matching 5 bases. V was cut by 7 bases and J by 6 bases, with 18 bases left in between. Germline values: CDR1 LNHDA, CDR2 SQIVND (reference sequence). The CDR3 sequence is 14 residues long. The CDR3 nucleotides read TGTGCCAGTACCCCGGGGCCCTGGGCGCAGACCCAGTACTTC. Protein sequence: CASTPGPWAQTQYF.

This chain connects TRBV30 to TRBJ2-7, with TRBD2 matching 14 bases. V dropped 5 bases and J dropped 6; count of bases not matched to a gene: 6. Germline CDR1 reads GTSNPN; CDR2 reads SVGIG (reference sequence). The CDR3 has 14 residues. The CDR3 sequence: CAWGGTSGSSEQYF. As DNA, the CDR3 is TGTGCCTGGGGGGGGACTAGCGGGAGTAGCGAGCAGTACTTC.

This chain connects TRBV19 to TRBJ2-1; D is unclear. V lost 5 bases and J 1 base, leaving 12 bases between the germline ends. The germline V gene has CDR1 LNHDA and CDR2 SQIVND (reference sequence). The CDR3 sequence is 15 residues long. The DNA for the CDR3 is TGTGCCAGTAGTCCCCGACCGGTTTCCTACAATGAGCAGTTCTTC. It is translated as CASSPRPVSYNEQFF.

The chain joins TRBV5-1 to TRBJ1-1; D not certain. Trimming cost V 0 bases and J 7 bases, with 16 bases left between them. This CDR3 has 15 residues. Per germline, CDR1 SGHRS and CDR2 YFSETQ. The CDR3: CASSLAWTPGVEAFF. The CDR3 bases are TGCGCCAGCAGCTTGGCCTGGACCCCTGGGGTTGAAGCTTTCTTT.

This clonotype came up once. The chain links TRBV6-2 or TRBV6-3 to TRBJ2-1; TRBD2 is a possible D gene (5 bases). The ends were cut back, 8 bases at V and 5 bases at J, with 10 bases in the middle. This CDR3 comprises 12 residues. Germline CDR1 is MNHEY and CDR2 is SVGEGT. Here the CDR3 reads CASGAVDNEQFF. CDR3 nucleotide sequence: TGTGCCAGCGGAGCGGTTGACAATGAGCAGTTCTTC.

CDR3 region: CASSVENALGTDTQYF. CDR3 sequence (DNA): TGTGCCAGCAGCGTAGAAAACGCCCTGGGCACAGATACGCAGTATTTT. The rearrangement links TRBV9 to TRBJ2-3; D not resolved. The CDR3 extends over 16 amino acids. The V gene lost 0 bases and the J gene lost 1 base, with 12 bases spanning the gap. Germline V CDR1 and CDR2: SGDLS, YYNGEE. Together with reference TRBV9 and TRBJ2-3, the CDR3 gives the full variable domain: DSGVTQTPKHLITATGQRVTLRCSPRSGDLSVYWYQQSLDQGLQFLIQYYNGEERAKGNILERFSAQQFPDLHSELNLSSLELGDSALYFCASSVENALGTDTQYFGPGTRLTVL.

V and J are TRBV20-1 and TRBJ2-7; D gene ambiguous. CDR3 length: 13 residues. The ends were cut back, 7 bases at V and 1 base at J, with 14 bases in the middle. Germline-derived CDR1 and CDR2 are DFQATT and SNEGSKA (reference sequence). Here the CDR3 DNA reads TGCAGTGTCAGTCGTGTTAGTTCCTACGAGCAGTACTTC. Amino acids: CSVSRVSSYEQYF.

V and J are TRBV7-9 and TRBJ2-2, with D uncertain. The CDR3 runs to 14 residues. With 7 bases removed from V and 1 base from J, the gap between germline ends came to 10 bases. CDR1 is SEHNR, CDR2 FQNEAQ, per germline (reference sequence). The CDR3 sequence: CASNPRENTGELFF. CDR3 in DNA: TGTGCCAGCAACCCTAGGGAGAACACCGGGGAGCTGTTTTTT.

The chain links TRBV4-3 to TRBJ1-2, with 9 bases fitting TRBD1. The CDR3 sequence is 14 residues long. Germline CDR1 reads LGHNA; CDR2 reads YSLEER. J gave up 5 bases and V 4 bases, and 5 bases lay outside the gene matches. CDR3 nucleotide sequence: TGCGCCAGCAGCCCCGCGGACAGGGGATATGGCTACACCTTC. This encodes CASSPADRGYGYTF.

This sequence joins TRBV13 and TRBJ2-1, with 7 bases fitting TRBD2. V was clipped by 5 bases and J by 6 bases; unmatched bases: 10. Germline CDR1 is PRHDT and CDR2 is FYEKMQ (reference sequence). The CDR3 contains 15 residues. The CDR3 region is CASSPATSERNEQFF. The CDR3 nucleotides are TGTGCCAGCAGCCCCGCTACTAGCGAGCGCAATGAGCAGTTCTTC. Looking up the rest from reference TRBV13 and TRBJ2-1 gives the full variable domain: AAGVIQSPRHLIKEKRETATLKCYPIPRHDTVYWYQQGPGQDPQFLISFYEKMQSDKGSIPDRFSAQQFSDYHSELNMSSLELGDSALYFCASSPATSERNEQFFGPGTRLTVL.

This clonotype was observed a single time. The CDR3 coding sequence is TGTGCCAGCAGCGTAGCTGGGATGATGACAGGGGGTCTCACCGGGGAGCTGTTTTTT. It codes for CASSVAGMMTGGLTGELFF. This rearrangement joins TRBV9 to TRBJ2-2; 9 bases fit TRBD1. The CDR3 length is 19 residues. The germline CDR1 and CDR2 sequences are SGDLS and YYNGEE. J gave up 4 bases and V 0 bases, and 13 bases lay outside the gene matches.

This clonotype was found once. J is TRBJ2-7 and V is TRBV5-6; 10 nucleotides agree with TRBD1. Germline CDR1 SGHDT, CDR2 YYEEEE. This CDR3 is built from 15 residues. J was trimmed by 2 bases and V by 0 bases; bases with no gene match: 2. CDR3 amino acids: CASSLGGTGAYEQYF. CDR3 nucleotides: TGTGCCAGCAGCTTGGGTGGGACAGGGGCCTACGAGCAGTACTTC.

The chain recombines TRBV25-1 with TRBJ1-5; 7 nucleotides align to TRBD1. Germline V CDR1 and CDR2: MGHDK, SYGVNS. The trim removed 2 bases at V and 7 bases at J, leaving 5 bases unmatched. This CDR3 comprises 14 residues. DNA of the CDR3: TGTGCCAGCAGTGAAGGCAGGGGGACCCAGCCCCAGCATTTT. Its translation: CASSEGRGTQPQHF.